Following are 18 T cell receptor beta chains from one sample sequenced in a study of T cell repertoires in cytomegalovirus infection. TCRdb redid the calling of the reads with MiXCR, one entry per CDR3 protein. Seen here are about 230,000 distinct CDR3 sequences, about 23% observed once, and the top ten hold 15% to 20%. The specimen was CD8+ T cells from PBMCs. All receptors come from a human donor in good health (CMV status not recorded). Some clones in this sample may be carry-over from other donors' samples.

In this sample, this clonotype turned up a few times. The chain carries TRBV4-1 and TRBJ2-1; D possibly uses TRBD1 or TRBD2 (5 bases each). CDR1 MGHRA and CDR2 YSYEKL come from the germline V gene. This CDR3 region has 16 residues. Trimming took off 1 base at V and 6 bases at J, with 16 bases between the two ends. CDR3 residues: CASSQGGFGRANEQFF. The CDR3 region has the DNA TGCGCCAGCAGCCAAGGGGGGTTTGGCCGCGCCAATGAGCAGTTCTTC.

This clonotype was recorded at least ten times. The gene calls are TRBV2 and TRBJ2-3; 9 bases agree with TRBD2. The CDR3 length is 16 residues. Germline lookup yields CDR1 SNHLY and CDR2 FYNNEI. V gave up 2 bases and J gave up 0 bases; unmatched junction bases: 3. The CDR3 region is CASSELAGTSTDTQYF. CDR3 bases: TGTGCCAGCAGTGAACTAGCGGGGACAAGCACAGATACGCAGTATTTT.

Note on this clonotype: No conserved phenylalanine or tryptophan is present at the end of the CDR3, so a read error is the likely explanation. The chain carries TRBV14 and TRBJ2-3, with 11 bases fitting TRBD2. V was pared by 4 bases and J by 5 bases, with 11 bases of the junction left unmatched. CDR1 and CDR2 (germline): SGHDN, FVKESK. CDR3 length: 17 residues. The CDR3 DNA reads TGTGCCAGCAGCCCAACCCCTAGCGGGGGGCCCAGAGATACGCAGTATATT. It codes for CASSPTPSGGPRDTQYI.

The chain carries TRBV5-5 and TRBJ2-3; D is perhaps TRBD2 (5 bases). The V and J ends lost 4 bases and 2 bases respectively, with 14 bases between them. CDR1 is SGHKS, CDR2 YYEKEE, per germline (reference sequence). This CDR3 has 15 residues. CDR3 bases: TGTGCCAGCAGCCACCCTATGGGAGCCACAGATACGCAGTATTTT. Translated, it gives CASSHPMGATDTQYF.

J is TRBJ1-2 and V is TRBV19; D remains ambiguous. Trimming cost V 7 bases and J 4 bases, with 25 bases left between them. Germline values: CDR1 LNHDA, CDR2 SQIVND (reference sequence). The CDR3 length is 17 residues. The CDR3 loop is CASTTDGGRTRGYGYTF. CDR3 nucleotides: TGTGCCAGTACGACGGACGGAGGCAGGACCCGGGGCTATGGCTACACCTTC.

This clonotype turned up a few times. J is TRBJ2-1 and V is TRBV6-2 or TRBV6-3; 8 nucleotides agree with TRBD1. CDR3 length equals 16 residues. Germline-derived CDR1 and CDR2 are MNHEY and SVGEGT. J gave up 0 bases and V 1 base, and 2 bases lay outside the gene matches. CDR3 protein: CASSYLDRVSYNEQFF. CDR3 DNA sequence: TGTGCCAGCAGTTACTTGGACAGGGTCTCCTACAATGAGCAGTTCTTC.

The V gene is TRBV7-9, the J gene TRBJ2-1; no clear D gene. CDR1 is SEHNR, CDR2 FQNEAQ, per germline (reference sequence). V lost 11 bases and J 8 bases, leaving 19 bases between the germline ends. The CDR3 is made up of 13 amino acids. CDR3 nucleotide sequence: TGTGCCGCCTCGGGCGCCCTCGTGGATGAGCAGTTCTTC. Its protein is CAASGALVDEQFF.

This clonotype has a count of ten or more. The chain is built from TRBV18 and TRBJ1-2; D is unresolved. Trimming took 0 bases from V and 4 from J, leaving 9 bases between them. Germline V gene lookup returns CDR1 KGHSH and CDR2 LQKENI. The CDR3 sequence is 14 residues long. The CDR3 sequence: CASSPPAVVYGYTF. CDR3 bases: TGTGCCAGCTCACCACCGGCTGTAGTCTATGGCTACACCTTC.

The CDR3: CASRPGENQPQHF. CDR3 in DNA: TGTGCCAGCAGGCCAGGGGAAAATCAGCCCCAGCATTTT. The rearrangement uses TRBV7-9 and TRBJ1-5; the D gene is possibly TRBD1 (6 bases). Per the germline V gene, CDR1 is SEHNR and CDR2 is FQNEAQ (reference sequence). The CDR3 contains 13 residues. The V end was cut by 6 bases, the J end by 4 bases, with 10 bases between.

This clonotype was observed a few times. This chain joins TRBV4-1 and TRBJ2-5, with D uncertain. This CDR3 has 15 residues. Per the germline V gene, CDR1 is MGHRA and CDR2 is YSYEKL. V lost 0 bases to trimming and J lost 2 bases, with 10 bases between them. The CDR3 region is CASSQDPGSQETQYF. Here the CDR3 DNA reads TGCGCCAGCAGCCAAGATCCCGGTAGTCAAGAGACCCAGTACTTC.

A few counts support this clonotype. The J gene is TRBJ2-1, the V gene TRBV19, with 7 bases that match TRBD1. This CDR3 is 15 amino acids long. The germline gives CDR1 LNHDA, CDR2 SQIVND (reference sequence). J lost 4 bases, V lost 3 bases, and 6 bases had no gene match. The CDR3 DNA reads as TGTGCCAGTAGTATTGGGGACAGTCCTTACAATGAGCAGTTCTTC. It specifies CASSIGDSPYNEQFF.

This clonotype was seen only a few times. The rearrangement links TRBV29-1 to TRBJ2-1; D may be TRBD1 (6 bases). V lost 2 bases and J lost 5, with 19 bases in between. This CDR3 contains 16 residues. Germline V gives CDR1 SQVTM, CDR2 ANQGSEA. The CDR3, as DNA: TGCAGCGTTGAACTCTTCAACAGGGACGTTAACAATGAGCAGTTCTTC. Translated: CSVELFNRDVNNEQFF.

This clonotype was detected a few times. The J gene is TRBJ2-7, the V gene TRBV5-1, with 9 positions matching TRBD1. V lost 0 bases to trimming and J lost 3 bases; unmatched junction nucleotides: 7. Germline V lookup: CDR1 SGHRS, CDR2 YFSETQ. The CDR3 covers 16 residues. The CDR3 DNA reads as TGCGCCAGCAGCTTGGGGTTCGGGACAGGGATCTACGAGCAGTACTTC. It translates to CASSLGFGTGIYEQYF. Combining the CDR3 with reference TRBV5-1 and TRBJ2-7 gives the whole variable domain KAGVTQTPRYLIKTRGQQVTLSCSPISGHRSVSWYQQTPGQGLQFLFEYFSETQRNKGNFPGRFSGRQFSNSRSEMNVSTLELGDSALYLCASSLGFGTGIYEQYFGPGTRLTVT.

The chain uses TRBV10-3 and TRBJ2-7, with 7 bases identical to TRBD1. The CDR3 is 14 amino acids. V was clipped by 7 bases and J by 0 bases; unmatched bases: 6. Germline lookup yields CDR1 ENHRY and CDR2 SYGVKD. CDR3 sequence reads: CAINPGQSSYEQYF. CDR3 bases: TGTGCCATCAATCCGGGACAGAGCTCCTACGAGCAGTACTTC.

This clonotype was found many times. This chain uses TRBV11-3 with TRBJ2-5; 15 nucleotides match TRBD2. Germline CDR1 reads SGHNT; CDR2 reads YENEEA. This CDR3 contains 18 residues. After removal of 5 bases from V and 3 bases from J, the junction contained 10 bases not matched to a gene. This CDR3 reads CASSPRTSGGALEETQYF. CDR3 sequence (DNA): TGTGCCAGCAGCCCCCGGACTAGCGGGGGGGCTCTTGAAGAGACCCAGTACTTC.

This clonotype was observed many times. CDR3 region: CASSEMAGGPDTQYF. CDR3 nucleotides: TGTGCCAGCAGTGAAATGGCGGGGGGGCCAGATACGCAGTATTTT. The V call is TRBV6-1, the J call TRBJ2-3; TRBD2 agrees at 9 bases. The CDR3 extends over 15 amino acids. CDR1 is MNHNS, CDR2 SASEGT, per germline. Trimming cost V 2 bases and J 4 bases; bases outside gene matches: 4.

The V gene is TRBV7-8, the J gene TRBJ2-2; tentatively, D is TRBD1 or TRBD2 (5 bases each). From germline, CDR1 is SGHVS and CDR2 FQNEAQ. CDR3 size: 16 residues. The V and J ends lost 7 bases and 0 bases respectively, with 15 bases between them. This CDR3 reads CASTTGAGANTGELFF. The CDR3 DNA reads TGTGCCAGCACGACCGGGGCAGGAGCGAACACCGGGGAGCTGTTTTTT. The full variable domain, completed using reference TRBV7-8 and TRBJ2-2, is GAGVSQSPRYKVAKRGQDVALRCDPISGHVSLFWYQQALGQGPEFLTYFQNEAQLDKSGLPSDRFFAERPEGSVSTLKIQRTQQEDSAVYLCASTTGAGANTGELFFGEGSRLTVL.

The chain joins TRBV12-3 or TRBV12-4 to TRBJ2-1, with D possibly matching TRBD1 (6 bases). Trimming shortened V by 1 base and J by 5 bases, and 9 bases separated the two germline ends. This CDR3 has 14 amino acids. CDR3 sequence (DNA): TGTGCCAGCAGTTTAGGGACAGTTCACAATGAGCAGTTCTTC. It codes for CASSLGTVHNEQFF.